This TCR beta chain appears in the sequencing data of a study of blood T cell repertoires in COVID-19. In the study's own analysis: Reference gene primer amplification gave estimated nucleated cell counts. The repertoire was sequenced with immunoSEQ multiplex PCR; TCRdb's copy has only in-frame clones and lacks some. V, J and clone size were drawn from that table, and D and trimming were deduced from the DNA. The table records 150,000 or so clones, roughly 86% of them present only once. Looked up from germline, CDR1 is SGHDT and CDR2 is YYEEEE. Trimming removed 0 bases at V and 9 bases at J, with 13 bases between. The CDR3 runs 14 residues.

This TCR was sampled from a man aged 40-55 years who had recovered from COVID-19. The material sequenced was peripheral blood. The gene calls are TRBV5-6 and TRBJ2-1; D is perhaps TRBD2 (7 bases). CDR3 in amino acids: CASSLGWEGGEQFF. DNA for the CDR3: TGTGCCAGCAGCTTGGGTTGGGAGGGGGGTGAGCAGTTCTTC.